This T cell receptor beta chain was sequenced in a study of early T cells in non-severe SARS-CoV-2 infection. Study details: Whole-blood bulk RNA, unsorted, was sequenced, and chains were unpaired.

This clonotype was found many times. The antigen is unknown. The CDR3 runs to 13 residues. Germline V gene data show CDR1 as SGHAT and CDR2 as FQNNGV. V lost 1 base and J lost 5, with 6 bases in between. MiXCR, applied by TCRdb to the 5' RACE reads, yields one record per CDR3 protein. This table has 75,000 or so distinct CDR3 sequences, roughly 11% appearing once. General study results and limits: In VDJdb matching, anti-spike CD8 responses were favored while private and CD4 specificities went missing.

This TCR came from an adult who was a healthcare worker with PCR-confirmed SARS-CoV-2 infection or an uninfected control (not recorded which). Material: whole blood, obtained at baseline. The chain has TRBV11-2 and TRBJ2-1; no clear D. The CDR3 nucleotides are TGTGCCAGCAGCTTAGGAAGACACAATGAGCAGTTCTTC. It codes for CASSLGRHNEQFF.